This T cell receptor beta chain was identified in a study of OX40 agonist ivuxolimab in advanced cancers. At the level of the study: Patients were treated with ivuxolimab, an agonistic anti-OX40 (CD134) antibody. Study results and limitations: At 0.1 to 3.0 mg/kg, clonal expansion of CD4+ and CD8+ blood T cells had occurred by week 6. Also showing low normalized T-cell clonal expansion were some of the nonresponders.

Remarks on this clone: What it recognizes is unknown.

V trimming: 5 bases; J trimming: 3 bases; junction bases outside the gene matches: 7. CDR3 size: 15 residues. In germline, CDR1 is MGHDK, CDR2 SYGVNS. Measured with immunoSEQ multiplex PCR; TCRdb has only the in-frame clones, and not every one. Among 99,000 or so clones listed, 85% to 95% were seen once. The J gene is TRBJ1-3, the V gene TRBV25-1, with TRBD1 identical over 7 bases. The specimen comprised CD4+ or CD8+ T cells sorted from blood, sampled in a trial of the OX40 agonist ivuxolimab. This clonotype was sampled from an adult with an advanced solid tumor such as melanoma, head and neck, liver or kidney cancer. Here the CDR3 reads CASSSRTGIGNTIYF. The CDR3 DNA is TGTGCCAGCAGTTCTCGGACAGGAATTGGAAACACCATATATTTT.